This TCR beta chain came from a study of T cell responses to AZD1222 COVID-19 vaccine. Only in-frame clones appear in the TCRdb table, and some are missing; sequencing was by immunoSEQ multiplex PCR. The sample consists of more than 150,000 clones, roughly 92% of them appearing once. Germline V gives CDR1 MDHEN, CDR2 SYDVKM. This CDR3 contains 15 residues. Trimming took 2 bases from V and 0 from J, leaving 8 bases between them. Sequences were derived from peripheral blood, sampled on day 0 of AZD1222 vaccination. The chain links TRBV28 to TRBJ1-3; the D is unclear. This clonotype originated in an adult in good health. CDR3 loop: CASSLVQLSGNTIYF. The CDR3 DNA reads TGTGCCAGCAGTTTAGTCCAGCTCTCTGGAAACACCATATATTTT.